This T cell receptor beta chain was recorded in a study of CD8+CD57+ T cells in acquired aplastic anemia. The wider study: Sorted CD4+ and CD8+ cells yielded roughly 3.1 ug of DNA on average.

In patients chosen for sequencing, flow cytometry had shown CD8+CD57+ cell expansion. Diagnosis of severe acquired aplastic anemia applied to all patients. This clonotype was counted ten times or more. Genomic DNA acted as the template from which TCR beta VDJ combination and CDR3 sequence profiling were carried out. TCRdb recomputed calls from the reads with MiXCR, one row per CDR3 protein. Of over 150,000 distinct CDR3 sequences detected, 40% to 55% appear once; the ten largest clones hold approximately 3%. The V and J ends lost 8 bases and 3 bases respectively, with 11 bases between them. In germline, CDR1 is SGDLS, CDR2 YYNGEE. The CDR3 is 12 amino acids.

The TCR sequence derives from a human donor with aplastic anemia. This chain links TRBV9 with TRBJ1-1, with D unclear. Specimen: sorted CD4+, CD8+, or CD8+CD57+ T cells (not recorded which) from PBMCs. The CDR3 region has the DNA TGTGCCAGTGCGGGAGAGTACACTGAAGCTTTCTTT. Its translation: CASAGEYTEAFF.